The source of this TCR beta chain is a study of cytomegalovirus exposure and HLA in healthy donors. The PCR made use of 60 Vbeta and 13 Jbeta primers. The method was immunoSEQ multiplex PCR; TCRdb's version includes in-frame clones alone and lacks a portion of them. The sample includes 130,000 or so clones, around 80% of them seen just once. This clone was counted between two and nine times. The antigen is unknown. Broader study findings: Later analysis revealed greater clonal expansion in HLA-associated TCR beta chains than in equally common others. Relative to the approximately 700-donor mean, N-insertions were reportedly fewer in an Asian-associated ancestry cluster in a later analysis. Among immune exposure information, only CMV serostatus was available.

These donors, healthy bone marrow donors, were studied. V was pared by 3 bases and J by 6 bases, with 5 bases of the junction left unmatched. Germline V gives CDR1 MGHDK, CDR2 SYGVNS. This CDR3 has 16 amino acids. V usage is TRBV25-1 and J usage is TRBJ1-6, with 10 bases matching TRBD1. Sequenced material: PBMCs. This TCR derives from a woman aged 18-29 years in good health and CMV-seropositive. CDR3 amino acids: CASSDSGTGANSPLHF. The CDR3 DNA reads as TGTGCCAGCAGTGACTCCGGGACAGGGGCTAATTCACCCCTCCACTTT.